This TCR beta chain appears in the sequencing data of a study of human T cells and chemical hapten exposure (dated by TCRdb to the early 2020s). Looking at the study overall: For sensitization, 2% DPC in acetone was applied to a 2 cm by 2 cm area of upper inner arm skin. Weekly therapeutic DPC doses were additionally applied to the scalp of patients throughout the roughly 24-week study period. Patch testing was performed on the upper back with Finn chambers containing 0.01% DPC, and the patch tests were scored after 6 days according to International Contact Dermatitis Research Group standards. The patient cohort, mostly female, included alopecia areata with under or over 50% scalp involvement, alopecia totalis and alopecia universalis. The libraries were sequenced as a pool, and the TCR yield per sample differed mostly because of small variations in library volumes within the pool. The study tracked peripheral blood TCR repertoire changes in vivo during primary and secondary sensitization to the hapten diphenylcyclopropenone (DPC) in alopecia patients. Patient blood was sampled pre-sensitization (week 0) and at 2, 6 and about 24 weeks after DPC sensitization. Around 29 alopecia patients provided blood for TCR sequencing at one to four time points (pre-sensitization, 2, 6 and 24 weeks).

General study outcomes and caveats: Compared with pre-sensitization or healthy control sets, expanded TCRs formed significantly more large CDR3 similarity clusters, which is consistent with antigen-driven responses. After repeated subsampling, changes were observed in the strength of the expansion versus patch-test correlation and in the threshold at which the correlation became significant. No change with DPC sensitization was found in the number of TCRs above 1 in 1000 frequency, and no evidence of global repertoire structure alterations was found. A positive correlation was found between the number of PT1 expanded TCRs and patch test score, with significance reached at thresholds 8, 16 and 32 but not 4. Because every patient had alopecia, a presumed autoimmune disease, the patients' immune response might differ from that of healthy individuals.

The time point label for this specimen denotes: patch test 3, about 24 weeks after DPC sensitization. The treatment or condition label of this sample denotes: therapeutic diphenylcyclopropenone sensitization with weekly scalp DPC. At every patch-test visit, the blood draw took place before the patch test was put on. Patients were eligible if aged 18 to 70, diagnosed with alopecia and judged suitable for DPC therapy, and pregnant patients were excluded. Total RNA was extracted from unfractionated whole blood collected in Tempus Blood RNA tubes. Relative to germline, V is missing 2 bases and J is missing 4 bases, with 4 bases of the junction outside any gene match. As encoded in the germline V gene, CDR1 is MNHEY while CDR2 is SVGAGI. The CDR3 goes from the cysteine to the phenylalanine over 15 residues. Left in the record is the CDR3 DNA by itself, 45 bases read in frame from the first base. This clonotype has only one observation. Its antigen remains unidentified. Base quality data are lacking; no much larger clone is found one base away. A lone read offers only weak evidence.

Libraries were constructed by RACE. These reads were obtained on a NextSeq 500. During library preparation, unique molecular identifiers were attached to individual cDNA molecules so that TCRs could be counted in a quantitative, reproducible way. Both TCR alpha and TCR beta chains were sequenced from each blood RNA sample. In the paper's pipeline: Samples had a median of about 96,000 TCRs, with a range from roughly 23,224 to 700,000. The Decombinator software suite was used to annotate V, J and CDR3 in the TCR reads. To make PS versus PT1 abundance plots, every sample was subsampled to the same number of TCRs (28,000). Expanded TCRs were defined as absent before sensitization and observed at least eight times at the 2-week time point. TCRdb passed the public sequencing reads through fastp at Q25 and MiXCR, retaining productive beta sequences. Each entry merges the rows of one CDR3 protein and shows their most common DNA and genes. What appears here as the V and J calls and clone size reflects TCRdb's work, not the paper's. This sample holds some 60,000 distinct CDR3 sequences; roughly 12% were observed only once. The ten largest clones add up to 2% to 2.5% of the sample.

The source is a man aged 30-40 years with alopecia areata. Some clones in this sample may be carry-over from other donors' samples. The rearranged chain carries TRBV6-5 and TRBJ2-1, with TRBD2 identical over 8 junction bases. The specimen comprised whole blood, sampled in connection with sensitization to the hapten diphenylcyclopropenone (DPC). CDR3 region: CASSYGGGGYNEQFF. The nucleotide sequence reads TGTGCCAGCAGTTACGGTGGCGGGGGGTACAATGAGCAGTTCTTC.